The clone carrying this T cell receptor beta chain was observed many times. The antigen remains undetermined. This specimen comes from a study of identical twins. Regarding the study as a whole: Excess twin sharing in beta out-of-frame sequences was weaker. The authors drew conclusions from cross-sectional statistical analysis rather than following the same donors.

A universal primer site arose from template switching, and cDNA bore unique molecular identifiers. MiXCR, run by TCRdb on the 5' RACE reads, gives a single entry per CDR3 protein. Of about 250,000 distinct CDR3 sequences in the sample, approximately 8.6% were seen once. The same specimen was also included in a second study, on yellow fever vaccine responses in identical twins.

Source material: CD8+ T cells sorted from blood. This sequence was found in a woman between 18 and 29 years old in good health.

DNA for the CDR3: TGTGCCAGCAGACAGGGGGTTACTGAAGCTTTCTTT. It specifies CASRQGVTEAFF. The chain employs TRBV27 and TRBJ1-1; 8 nucleotides agree with TRBD1. The CDR3 is 12 residues long. Germline lookup yields CDR1 MNHEY and CDR2 SMNVEV (reference sequence). Germline trimming cut 6 bases from V and 5 bases from J; bases unmatched to any gene: 2.